One T cell receptor beta chain is described in this entry. Its target antigen remains unknown. Base quality data are lacking; no much larger clone is found one base away. The record originates from a study of early T cells in non-severe SARS-CoV-2 infection (dated by TCRdb to 2020 to 2023). For the wider study: Because TCR sequencing relied on bulk RNA taken from unsorted whole blood, pairing of alpha and beta chains was not possible.

The receptor library was made with 5' RACE. Instrument on record: NextSeq 500. In the TCR library protocol, unique molecular identifiers were attached to individual cDNA molecules to correct for PCR bias and sequencing error. Both TCR alpha and beta chains were sequenced, and tight co-correlation was observed between alpha and beta sequence abundances in each sample. The paper's data handling went like this. Decombinator V4 was used to annotate the V gene, J gene and CDR3 of the TCR sequences. Expanded TCRs were defined as changing significantly between any two time points under a Poisson model with p below 0.0001. TCR abundances were normalised to the total number of TCRs sequenced per sample and expressed as counts per million. MAIT TCRs were defined by TRAV1-2 paired with TRAJ12, TRAJ20 or TRAJ33, and iNKT TCRs by TRAV10 paired with TRAJ18. VDJdb, accessed 1 November 2021, was searched for CMV, EBV and SARS-CoV-2 annotated TCRs, excluding TCRs annotated for multiple antigens. Clones were called with MiXCR by TCRdb after fastp trimmed the public reads at Q25, and only in-frame beta chains were retained. Rows are unified per CDR3 protein, each entry keeping the most common DNA and genes. None of the V and J calls come from the authors' own analysis; TCRdb made them. The sample table holds some 67,000 distinct CDR3 sequences, of which approximately 9.1% were seen once. Roughly 15% of the sample lies in the top ten.

What the work shows at the level of the full study, not this receptor alone: VDJdb matching was skewed toward anti-spike CD8 responses, so virus-specific expansions were likely underestimated and private and CD4 specificities were missed.

The study was a case-control design nested within a healthcare worker cohort in London, UK, with weekly nasopharyngeal swab PCR tests and blood sampling. Healthcare workers were recruited between 23 and 31 March 2020, during the week of the UK lockdown, and were followed weekly for up to roughly 15 weeks. V is reduced by 6 bases and J by 6 bases, leaving a spacing of 12 bases between them. The CDR3 sequence holds 12 residues, the cysteine and phenylalanine included. Kept here is only the CDR3 DNA, which spans 36 bases and is read in frame from base 1. From the germline V gene, CDR1 is MNHEY and CDR2 is SVGAGI.

The sample in question was whole blood, obtained at baseline. This sequence uses TRBV6-5 and TRBJ2-7; TRBD2 might be the D gene, on 6 matching bases. The sequence was collected from an adult who was a healthcare worker with PCR-confirmed SARS-CoV-2 infection or an uninfected control (not recorded which). The CDR3 reads CASSPGEVEQYF. The sequenced DNA is TGTGCCAGCAGCCCCGGGGAGGTCGAGCAGTACTTC.